The 27 T cell receptor beta chains below come from one sample, sequenced in a study of PD-1 blockade in classical Hodgkin lymphoma (dated by TCRdb to the early 2020s). Library preparation used the immunoSEQ multiplex PCR assay. Not all clones reach the TCRdb copy of this immuneACCESS table, which keeps in-frame sequences only. Checked studies attribute under half of the gap to unresolved V genes and leave the rest unexplained. This sample has approximately 21,000 clones in its table, and 60% to 80% of those were observed once. The ten biggest clones cover less than 20% of the sample. The time point label for this specimen denotes: cycle 4 day 1 (C4D1), after five to seven weeks of nivolumab. All trial patients had relapsed after autologous stem cell transplantation, with cohorts A, B and C differing in prior brentuximab vedotin exposure. Sequencing was performed on peripheral blood mononuclear cells (PBMCs), taken before the fourth cycle of nivolumab. These receptors all stem from a human donor with classical Hodgkin lymphoma.

The gene calls are TRBV19 and TRBJ1-5, with 7 bases identical to TRBD1. CDR1 LNHDA and CDR2 SQIVND come from the germline V gene (reference sequence). Losses at the gene ends were 4 bases for V and 6 bases for J; bases not matched to a gene: 3. The CDR3 has 13 amino acids. The CDR3 nucleotides read TGTGCCAGTAGTACGGAGGGGGCTCAGCCCCAGCATTTT. Translated: CASSTEGAQPQHF.

There are a few counts of this clone. Its ends do not fully match the called genes, so a read error is possible. The chain couples TRBV6-5 to TRBJ2-1; D not resolved. Germline CDR1 is MNHEY and CDR2 is SVGAGI. This CDR3 has 12 residues. The CDR3 is CASNYPYNEQFF. DNA for the CDR3: TGTGCCAGCAATTACCCTTACAATGAGCAGTTCTTC.

Only a few counts were recorded for this clone. The genes are TRBV19 and TRBJ2-2; 9 bases align to TRBD2. The CDR3 runs 14 residues. Unmatched junction bases numbered 6, after V lost 9 bases and J lost 4 bases. The germline gives CDR1 LNHDA, CDR2 SQIVND (reference sequence). This CDR3 is CASKYSGSTGELFF. The CDR3 DNA reads TGTGCCAGCAAATATAGCGGGAGCACCGGGGAGCTGTTTTTT.

V usage is TRBV7-2 and J usage is TRBJ2-7; 12 bases are shared with TRBD2. The V and J ends lost 5 bases and 4 bases, in that order; junction bases with no gene match: 9. CDR3 length equals 16 residues. In germline, CDR1 is SGHTA, CDR2 FQGNSA. The CDR3 region is CASSLMTSGGPYEQYF. Written as DNA, the CDR3 is TGTGCCAGCAGCCTAATGACTAGCGGGGGCCCTTACGAGCAGTACTTC.

This chain links TRBV6-1 with TRBJ2-7, with 12 bases fitting TRBD2. The CDR3 is 17 residues long. The germline V gene encodes CDR1 MNHNS and CDR2 SASEGT. The trim removed 3 bases at V and 4 bases at J, leaving 10 bases unmatched. The CDR3 DNA reads TGTGCCAGCAGTGATTTCGGACTAGCGGGGAAACGATACGAGCAGTACTTC. Its protein is CASSDFGLAGKRYEQYF.

This clone was counted a few times. The chain links TRBV4-1 to TRBJ1-1; unclear D gene. Germline CDR1 reads MGHRA; CDR2 reads YSYEKL. The CDR3 is made up of 14 amino acids. The V end lost 0 bases, the J end lost 1 base, and 6 bases lay between the germline ends. This CDR3 is CASSQEWGNTEAFF. The CDR3 DNA reads as TGCGCCAGCAGCCAAGAATGGGGGAACACTGAAGCTTTCTTT.

The chain recombines TRBV7-3 with TRBJ1-2; D may be TRBD1 (5 bases). This CDR3 is built from 14 residues. Trimming took off 5 bases at V and 2 bases at J, with 12 bases between the two ends. CDR1 is SGHTA and CDR2 is FQGTGA in the germline V gene. The CDR3 DNA follows: TGTGCCAGCAGCCTGACGGGGGGAAACTATGGCTACACCTTC. Amino acids: CASSLTGGNYGYTF.

V and J are TRBV6-6 and TRBJ2-7; D unresolved. There are 12 residues in the CDR3. V was trimmed by 0 bases and J by 6 bases, leaving 6 bases between them. Germline V gives CDR1 MNHNY, CDR2 SVGAGI (reference sequence). CDR3 sequence reads: CASSYSLSEQYF. For the CDR3, the DNA is TGTGCCAGCAGTTACTCGCTCAGCGAGCAGTACTTC.

The J gene is TRBJ2-7, the V gene TRBV14; TRBD1 matches at 9 bases. Germline assignment: CDR1 SGHDN and CDR2 FVKESK. The trim removed 4 bases at V and 4 bases at J, leaving 8 bases unmatched. The CDR3 covers 15 residues. DNA of the CDR3: TGTGCCAGCAGCCTGGGCGGGACAGGGTTATACGAGCAGTACTTC. Protein sequence: CASSLGGTGLYEQYF.

The chain is built from TRBV5-4 and TRBJ1-6, with TRBD1 matching 7 bases. Germline CDR1 SGHNT, CDR2 YYREEE (reference sequence). The CDR3 covers 16 residues. V shed 1 base, J shed 5 bases, and the junction held 6 bases outside the gene matches. CDR3 in amino acids: CASSLLPGGDNSPLHF. In nucleotides, the CDR3 is TGTGCCAGCAGCTTGTTACCAGGGGGGGATAATTCACCCCTCCACTTT.

This clone has a single count. This chain uses TRBV30 with TRBJ1-6; maybe TRBD1 (5 bases). Trimming cost V 2 bases and J 2 bases, with 10 bases left between them. The CDR3 is made up of 15 amino acids. Germline V CDR1 and CDR2: GTSNPN, SVGIG (reference sequence). DNA of the CDR3: TGTGCCTGGAGTATGGGGCAAACCTATAATTCACCCCTCCACTTT. It specifies CAWSMGQTYNSPLHF.

This chain connects TRBV7-6 to TRBJ2-3; no reliable D call. This CDR3 spans 16 amino acids. Trimming pared 2 bases from V and 2 bases from J, leaving 14 bases between. Germline-derived CDR1 and CDR2 are SGHVS and FNYEAQ. In DNA form, the CDR3 reads TGTGCCAGCAGCTTAACCGCCCAAGTAGACACAGATACGCAGTATTTT. This codes for CASSLTAQVDTDTQYF.

The chain recombines TRBV4-2 with TRBJ1-1; TRBD1 matches 7 bases. J gave up 11 bases and V 0 bases, and 9 bases lay outside the gene matches. From germline, CDR1 is LGHNA and CDR2 YNFKEQ. This CDR3 has 14 residues. CDR3 sequence: CASSQDRGQQGAFF. The CDR3 bases are TGTGCCAGCAGCCAAGACCGGGGGCAACAGGGGGCTTTCTTT.

This clone has more than one count but fewer than ten. This chain uses TRBV20-1 with TRBJ1-1; D is unresolved. Germline V gene lookup returns CDR1 DFQATT and CDR2 SNEGSKA (reference sequence). This CDR3 comprises 11 residues. The V gene lost 3 bases and the J gene lost 3 bases, with 5 bases spanning the gap. CDR3 nucleotides: TGCAGTGCTAGTCAGGACACTGAAGCTTTCTTT. It is translated as CSASQDTEAFF.

The gene calls are TRBV27 and TRBJ2-3; TRBD2 matches 9 bases. The germline V gene encodes CDR1 MNHEY and CDR2 SMNVEV (reference sequence). The CDR3 has 16 residues. V lost 3 bases to trimming and J lost 1 base; unmatched junction nucleotides: 5. This CDR3 reads CASSLIAGVRTDTQYF. The CDR3 nucleotides are TGTGCCAGCAGTTTGATAGCGGGGGTCCGCACAGATACGCAGTATTTT.

The V gene is TRBV11-2, the J gene TRBJ1-2, with TRBD1 matching 7 bases. V shed 4 bases, J shed 4 bases, and the junction held 6 bases outside the gene matches. The germline V gene encodes CDR1 SGHAT and CDR2 FQNNGV. This CDR3 spans 14 amino acids. The CDR3 sequence is CASSSSGQPYGYTF. The CDR3 nucleotides are TGTGCCAGCAGCTCCTCGGGACAGCCCTATGGCTACACCTTC.

This clone appeared once. The chain is built from TRBV4-1 and TRBJ2-2, with a tentative D call TRBD2 (5 bases). V was cut by 7 bases and J by 3 bases, with 15 bases left in between. Per the germline V gene, CDR1 is MGHRA and CDR2 is YSYEKL. This CDR3 is built from 15 residues. The CDR3 here is CASTQTGIDTGELFF. As DNA, the CDR3 is TGCGCCAGCACCCAGACCGGGATTGACACCGGGGAGCTGTTTTTT.

This chain links TRBV4-2 with TRBJ2-1, with D uncertain. The germline gives CDR1 LGHNA, CDR2 YNFKEQ. The CDR3 length is 13 residues. Trimming took 3 bases from V and 7 from J, leaving 10 bases between them. In nucleotides, the CDR3 is TGTGCCAGCAGCCACACCCCCGGGAATGAGCAGTTCTTC. Protein sequence: CASSHTPGNEQFF.

The J gene is TRBJ1-2, the V gene TRBV28; tentative D call: TRBD1 (5 bases). The CDR3 extends over 13 amino acids. Germline CDR1 and CDR2: MDHEN and SYDVKM. The germline V and J ends were trimmed by 4 bases and 3 bases, with 9 bases remaining between them. The DNA of the CDR3 is TGTGCCAGCAGTTCCCAGGGAGACTATGGCTACACCTTC. Translated, it gives CASSSQGDYGYTF.

V is TRBV7-7 and J is TRBJ2-3; D possibly corresponds to TRBD1 (6 bases). V shed 5 bases and J shed 2 bases, with 11 bases lying between them. The germline CDR1 and CDR2 sequences are SSHAT and FNYEAQ (reference sequence). The CDR3 length is 14 residues. The CDR3 DNA reads TGTGCCAGCAGCCTCGGACAGCTCACAGATACGCAGTATTTT. This codes for CASSLGQLTDTQYF.

The gene calls are TRBV6-5 and TRBJ1-6; D is unclear. Trimming cost V 1 base and J 14 bases, with 18 bases left between them. There are 15 residues in the CDR3. Germline CDR1 is MNHEY and CDR2 is SVGAGI. The CDR3 DNA reads as TGTGCCAGCAGTTACTACCGGGTCCTCGAGCAGACCCTCCACTTT. Amino acid sequence: CASSYYRVLEQTLHF.

V gene TRBV6-5 combines with J gene TRBJ2-2; TRBD1 might be the D (5 bases). The CDR3 totals 14 residues. CDR1 and CDR2 (germline): MNHEY, SVGAGI. V lost 6 bases to trimming and J lost 0 bases, with 8 bases between them. CDR3 nucleotides: TGTGCCAGCAGAGGGGCCACGAACACCGGGGAGCTGTTTTTT. Protein: CASRGATNTGELFF.

This clone has just a few counts. The chain carries TRBV5-5 and TRBJ2-1; possibly TRBD2 for D (5 bases). The CDR3 covers 13 residues. V was cut by 4 bases and J by 5 bases, with 10 bases left in between. Looked up from germline, CDR1 is SGHKS and CDR2 is YYEKEE (reference sequence). CDR3 sequence: CASSLYGNNEQFF. Written as DNA, the CDR3 is TGTGCCAGCAGCCTATACGGGAACAATGAGCAGTTCTTC.

V usage is TRBV4-3 and J usage is TRBJ1-2, with D unclear. The CDR3 sequence is 14 residues long. Per germline, CDR1 LGHNA and CDR2 YSLEER. Deletions cut 0 bases from V and 2 bases from J, with 7 bases between. In nucleotides, the CDR3 is TGCGCCAGCAGCCAAGATTCCACCAACTATGGCTACACCTTC. Amino acid sequence: CASSQDSTNYGYTF.

J is TRBJ2-6 and V is TRBV14; no firm D call. The germline V gene encodes CDR1 SGHDN and CDR2 FVKESK. V lost 0 bases and J 0 bases, leaving 12 bases between the germline ends. The CDR3 has 18 amino acids. CDR3 amino acids: CASSQDGSPYSGANVLTF. The CDR3 DNA is TGTGCCAGCAGCCAAGATGGCAGTCCTTACTCTGGGGCCAACGTCCTGACTTTC.

The genes are TRBV7-9 and TRBJ2-1; 7 positions agree with TRBD1. The germline V gene encodes CDR1 SEHNR and CDR2 FQNEAQ (reference sequence). This CDR3 has 15 residues. After removal of 5 bases from V and 1 base from J, the junction contained 5 bases not matched to a gene. This CDR3 reads CASSQRGPSYNEQFF. As DNA, the CDR3 is TGTGCCAGCAGCCAGAGGGGGCCATCCTACAATGAGCAGTTCTTC. The full variable domain, completed using reference TRBV7-9 and TRBJ2-1, is DTGVSQNPRHKITKRGQNVTFRCDPISEHNRLYWYRQTLGQGPEFLTYFQNEAQLEKSRLLSDRFSAERPKGSFSTLEIQRTEQGDSAMYLCASSQRGPSYNEQFFGPGTRLTVL.

This clone appeared a few times. CDR3 in amino acids: CASSLSQGIYGYTF. The CDR3 bases are TGTGCCAGCAGTCTCTCACAGGGGATCTATGGCTACACCTTC. The rearrangement joins TRBV25-1 to TRBJ1-2; 7 bases are a match to TRBD1. V dropped 5 bases and J dropped 4; count of bases not matched to a gene: 7. CDR1 MGHDK and CDR2 SYGVNS come from the germline V gene. The CDR3 has 14 residues.